Each of the 24 T cell receptor beta chains below was sequenced from the same sample in a study of OX40 agonist ivuxolimab in advanced cancers. The table came from immunoSEQ multiplex PCR; TCRdb's copy has only in-frame clones and leaves some out. The table records about 79,000 clones, approximately 94% of them present only once. Source: CD4+ or CD8+ T cells sorted from blood, taken in a trial of the OX40 agonist ivuxolimab. The receptor set was obtained from an adult with an advanced solid tumor such as melanoma, head and neck, liver or kidney cancer.

V is TRBV7-9 and J is TRBJ2-1, with D possibly TRBD2 on 7 matching bases. The CDR3 sequence is 15 residues long. V lost 2 bases, J lost 6 bases, and 14 bases lay in between. The V gene's germline CDR1 is SEHNR and CDR2 FQNEAQ (reference sequence). The CDR3 reads CASSLYGGQGNEQFF. The CDR3 region has the DNA TGTGCCAGCAGCTTATACGGGGGGCAGGGCAATGAGCAGTTCTTC.

The chain couples TRBV29-1 to TRBJ2-1; D is unresolved. With 3 bases removed from V and 0 bases from J, the gap between germline ends came to 6 bases. The CDR3 is 13 residues long. CDR1 SQVTM and CDR2 ANQGSEA come from the germline V gene. The CDR3 DNA follows: TGCAGCGTTGAGGTCGTCTCCTACAATGAGCAGTTCTTC. Residues: CSVEVVSYNEQFF.

This chain links TRBV11-2 with TRBJ1-5, with a weak D call TRBD1 (5 bases). V gave up 3 bases and J gave up 2 bases, with 14 bases separating them. CDR3 length equals 16 residues. Germline assignment: CDR1 SGHAT and CDR2 FQNNGV. The CDR3 sequence is CASSFGAGSGNQPQHF. CDR3 DNA: TGTGCCAGCAGCTTTGGGGCGGGTTCTGGCAATCAGCCCCAGCATTTT.

This chain links TRBV15 with TRBJ2-1; maybe TRBD1 (5 bases). Trimming cost V 0 bases and J 2 bases, with 8 bases left between them. The CDR3 totals 15 residues. Germline loops: CDR1 LNHNV, CDR2 YYDKDF (reference sequence). The DNA of the CDR3 is TGTGCCACCAGCAGAGATAAGGGGCCCTACAATGAGCAGTTCTTC. This encodes CATSRDKGPYNEQFF.

The rearrangement uses TRBV7-2 and TRBJ2-5; the D is unclear. Germline values: CDR1 SGHTA, CDR2 FQGNSA. V lost 1 base, J lost 4 bases, and 10 bases lay in between. The CDR3 is made up of 14 amino acids. The CDR3 loop is CASSLVVNGETQYF. The CDR3 region has the DNA TGTGCCAGCAGCTTAGTTGTCAATGGAGAGACCCAGTACTTC.

The chain carries TRBV19 and TRBJ2-7, with D tentatively TRBD2 (5 bases). Germline V gives CDR1 LNHDA, CDR2 SQIVND (reference sequence). V was shortened by 5 bases and J by 6 bases, with 17 bases between the two germline ends. This CDR3 contains 14 residues. The CDR3 reads CASSARFVGGEQYF. Here the CDR3 DNA reads TGTGCCAGTAGTGCAAGGTTCGTAGGAGGCGAGCAGTACTTC.

The V gene is TRBV2, the J gene TRBJ2-1, with a possible D match to TRBD2 (6 bases). This CDR3 region has 15 residues. Germline V CDR1 and CDR2: SNHLY, FYNNEI. The V end was cut by 8 bases, the J end by 7 bases, with 21 bases between. The CDR3 region is CASFRGTRILNEQFF. Written as DNA, the CDR3 is TGTGCCAGCTTCCGGGGGACGAGGATTTTGAATGAGCAGTTCTTC. Combining the CDR3 with reference TRBV2 and TRBJ2-1 gives the whole variable domain EPEVTQTPSHQVTQMGQEVILRCVPISNHLYFYWYRQILGQKVEFLVSFYNNEISEKSEIFDDQFSVERPDGSNFTLKIRSTKLEDSAMYFCASFRGTRILNEQFFGPGTRLTVL.

This sequence joins TRBV27 and TRBJ2-5; either TRBD1 or TRBD2 may fit D (5 bases each). Judging by the DNA end, TRBJ2-7 fits better; the J call may be wrong. Per germline, CDR1 MNHEY and CDR2 SMNVEV (reference sequence). The CDR3 loop spans 13 amino acids. CDR3 nucleotide sequence: TGTGCCAGCAGTTGGGGGTTCTCCTACGAGCAGTACTTC. Its protein product is CASSWGFSYEQYF.

The CDR3 is CASSITASGNTIYF. CDR3 nucleotide sequence: TGTGCCAGTAGTATCACAGCCTCTGGAAACACCATATATTTT. This chain connects TRBV19 to TRBJ1-3, with no clear D. V was trimmed by 3 bases and J by 0 bases, leaving 6 bases between them. CDR1 LNHDA and CDR2 SQIVND come from the germline V gene (reference sequence). The CDR3 spans 14 residues.

The chain links TRBV29-1 to TRBJ2-7, with D maybe TRBD2 (5 bases). Germline assignment: CDR1 SQVTM and CDR2 ANQGSEA. The CDR3 length is 15 residues. The V end lost 3 bases, the J end lost 9 bases, and 24 bases lay between the germline ends. Here the CDR3 DNA reads TGCAGCGTTGAGTATCCGGGAAAGGACCTTTTTGGGCAGTACTTC. It codes for CSVEYPGKDLFGQYF.

In its sample, this clone was seen a few times. V gene TRBV5-5 combines with J gene TRBJ1-5; possibly TRBD1 for D (5 bases). The CDR3 consists of 15 residues. Deletions cut 4 bases from V and 3 bases from J, with 14 bases between. The V gene's germline CDR1 is SGHKS and CDR2 YYEKEE (reference sequence). This chain's CDR3 is CASSPLPGDNQPQHF. In nucleotides, the CDR3 is TGTGCCAGCAGCCCTCTCCCGGGGGACAATCAGCCCCAGCATTTT.

In its sample, this clone was seen once. In DNA form, the CDR3 reads TGTGCCAGCAGCTCCGGAGGGTACCCCTACGAGCAGTACTTC. It specifies CASSSGGYPYEQYF. The chain employs TRBV28 and TRBJ2-7, with D perhaps TRBD2 (6 bases). The CDR3 has 14 residues. The germline CDR1 and CDR2 sequences are MDHEN and SYDVKM. The V end was cut by 6 bases, the J end by 2 bases, with 14 bases between.

The V call is TRBV7-3, the J call TRBJ2-1; TRBD2 matches 7 bases. Trimming at V came to 2 bases and at J to 6 bases, leaving 4 bases not matched to a gene. CDR1 and CDR2 from the germline V gene are SGHTA and FQGTGA. The CDR3 is made up of 14 amino acids. The CDR3 sequence: CASSLGGSANEQFF. The CDR3 region has the DNA TGTGCCAGCAGCTTAGGCGGGAGTGCCAATGAGCAGTTCTTC.

The rearrangement joins TRBV15 to TRBJ2-1; D unresolved. Germline V gives CDR1 LNHNV, CDR2 YYDKDF (reference sequence). V dropped 1 base and J dropped 8 bases, with 12 bases sitting between them. The CDR3 runs to 14 residues. The CDR3 reads CATSRVPFGDEQFF. CDR3 coding DNA: TGTGCCACCAGCAGAGTCCCGTTTGGGGATGAGCAGTTCTTC.

The genes are TRBV6-5 and TRBJ2-5; no clear D. CDR1 is MNHEY, CDR2 SVGAGI, per germline. The CDR3 runs 13 residues. The V end was cut by 5 bases, the J end by 1 base, with 8 bases between. CDR3 in amino acids: CASSLDGQETQYF. The CDR3, as DNA: TGTGCCAGCAGTCTGGACGGCCAAGAGACCCAGTACTTC.

The V and J genes are TRBV5-1 and TRBJ2-7; no firm D call. From germline, CDR1 is SGHRS and CDR2 YFSETQ. The CDR3 consists of 15 residues. The V end was cut by 1 base, the J end by 0 bases, with 11 bases between. This CDR3 reads CASSLTTDSSYEQYF. The CDR3 coding sequence is TGCGCCAGCAGCTTGACGACGGATTCCTCCTACGAGCAGTACTTC.

The chain joins TRBV5-4 to TRBJ1-5, with D hard to call. CDR3 length equals 16 residues. With 4 bases removed from V and 0 bases from J, the gap between germline ends came to 14 bases. Germline-derived CDR1 and CDR2 are SGHNT and YYREEE (reference sequence). The CDR3 DNA is TGTGCCAGCAGCCAAGAAGATAATCGTAGCAATCAGCCCCAGCATTTT. This codes for CASSQEDNRSNQPQHF.

V gene TRBV27 combines with J gene TRBJ2-3; 7 bases map to TRBD2. V lost 10 bases and J lost 2; bases outside the gene matches: 9. The CDR3 totals 14 residues. Germline CDR1 reads MNHEY; CDR2 reads SMNVEV (reference sequence). The CDR3 sequence is CATSLSGFTDTQYF. CDR3 nucleotide sequence: TGTGCCACCTCCCTTAGCGGGTTCACAGATACGCAGTATTTT.

V gene TRBV9 combines with J gene TRBJ2-7, with 7 bases aligning to TRBD2. The CDR3 consists of 15 residues. CDR1 SGDLS and CDR2 YYNGEE come from the germline V gene. With V trimmed by 0 bases and J by 6 bases, 9 bases remained unmatched. The CDR3, as DNA: TGTGCCAGCAGCGTAGTGGGCGACCCGGGGGGCGAGCAGTACTTC. Its translation is CASSVVGDPGGEQYF.

The chain uses TRBV28 and TRBJ2-7, with D tentatively TRBD1 or TRBD2 (5 bases each). The CDR3 runs to 20 residues. Trimming cost V 6 bases and J 5 bases, with 35 bases left between them. Germline loops: CDR1 MDHEN, CDR2 SYDVKM. The CDR3, as DNA: TGTGCCAGCAGCCGGAGCTTGGGCCGACAAGCCTGGGGGTTGGGCAACGAGCAGTACTTC. Protein: CASSRSLGRQAWGLGNEQYF.

This clone is a singleton in its sample. The rearrangement joins TRBV7-9 to TRBJ1-1; tentatively, D is TRBD1 (6 bases). The CDR3 consists of 13 residues. Germline V gene lookup returns CDR1 SEHNR and CDR2 FQNEAQ (reference sequence). Between the trimmed V and J ends, which lost 5 bases and 4 bases, there was a span of 11 bases. The CDR3 loop reads CASSPTGFTEAFF. In DNA, the CDR3 is TGTGCCAGCAGCCCTACAGGGTTCACTGAAGCTTTCTTT.

This clone was seen only once. V is TRBV28 and J is TRBJ1-1; maybe TRBD1 (5 bases). V gave up 2 bases and J gave up 1 base, with 5 bases separating them. There are 13 residues in the CDR3. Germline CDR1 is MDHEN and CDR2 is SYDVKM. CDR3 coding DNA: TGTGCCAGCAGTTTACAGGGGAACACTGAAGCTTTCTTT. Translated, it gives CASSLQGNTEAFF.

V gene TRBV4-1 combines with J gene TRBJ2-4, with 10 bases identical to TRBD1. The junction had 2 bases not matched to a gene; V was cut back by 3 bases and J by 6 bases. Germline CDR1 MGHRA, CDR2 YSYEKL. The CDR3 has 14 residues. The DNA of the CDR3 is TGCGCCAGCAGCCAGACAGGGGGCTTAAACATTCAGTACTTC. Its translation: CASSQTGGLNIQYF.

The genes are TRBV27 and TRBJ2-1; D remains ambiguous. V was cut by 3 bases and J by 2 bases, with 11 bases left in between. CDR3 size: 15 residues. The germline gives CDR1 MNHEY, CDR2 SMNVEV (reference sequence). The DNA of the CDR3 is TGTGCCAGCAGTTTTACGGGCCAAACCTACAATGAGCAGTTCTTC. Protein: CASSFTGQTYNEQFF.